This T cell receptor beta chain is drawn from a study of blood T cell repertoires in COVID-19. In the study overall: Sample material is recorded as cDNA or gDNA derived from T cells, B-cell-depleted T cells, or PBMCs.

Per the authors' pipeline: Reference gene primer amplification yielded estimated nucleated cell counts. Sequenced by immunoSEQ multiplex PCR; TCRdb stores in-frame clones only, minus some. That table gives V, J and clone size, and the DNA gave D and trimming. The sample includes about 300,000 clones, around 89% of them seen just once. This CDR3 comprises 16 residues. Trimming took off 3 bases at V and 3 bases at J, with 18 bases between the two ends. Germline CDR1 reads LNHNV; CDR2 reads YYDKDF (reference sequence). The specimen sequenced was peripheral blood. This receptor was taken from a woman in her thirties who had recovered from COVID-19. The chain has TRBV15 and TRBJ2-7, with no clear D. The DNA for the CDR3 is TGTGCCACCAGCAGGGGCCTACTTCGGCCGGACTACGAGCAGTACTTC. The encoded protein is CATSRGLLRPDYEQYF.